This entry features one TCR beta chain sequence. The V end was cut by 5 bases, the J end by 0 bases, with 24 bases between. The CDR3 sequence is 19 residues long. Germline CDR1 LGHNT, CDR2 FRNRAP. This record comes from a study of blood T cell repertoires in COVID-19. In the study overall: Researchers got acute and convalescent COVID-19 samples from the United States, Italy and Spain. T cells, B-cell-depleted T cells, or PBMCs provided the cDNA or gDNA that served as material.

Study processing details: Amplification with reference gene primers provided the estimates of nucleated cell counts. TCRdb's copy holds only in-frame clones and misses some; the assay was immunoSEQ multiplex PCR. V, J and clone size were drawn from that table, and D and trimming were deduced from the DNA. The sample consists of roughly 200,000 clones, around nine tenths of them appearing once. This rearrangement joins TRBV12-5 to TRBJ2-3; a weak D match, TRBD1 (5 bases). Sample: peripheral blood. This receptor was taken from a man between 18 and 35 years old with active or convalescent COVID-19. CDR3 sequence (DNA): TGTGCTAGTGGTAACAACCTCCTACCTCGGACACCTAGCACAGATACGCAGTATTTT. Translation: CASGNNLLPRTPSTDTQYF. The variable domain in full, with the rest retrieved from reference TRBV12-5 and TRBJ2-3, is DARVTQTPRHKVTEMGQEVTMRCQPILGHNTVFWYRQTMMQGLELLAYFRNRAPLDDSGMPKDRFSAEMPDATLATLKIQPSEPRDSAVYFCASGNNLLPRTPSTDTQYFGPGTRLTVL.